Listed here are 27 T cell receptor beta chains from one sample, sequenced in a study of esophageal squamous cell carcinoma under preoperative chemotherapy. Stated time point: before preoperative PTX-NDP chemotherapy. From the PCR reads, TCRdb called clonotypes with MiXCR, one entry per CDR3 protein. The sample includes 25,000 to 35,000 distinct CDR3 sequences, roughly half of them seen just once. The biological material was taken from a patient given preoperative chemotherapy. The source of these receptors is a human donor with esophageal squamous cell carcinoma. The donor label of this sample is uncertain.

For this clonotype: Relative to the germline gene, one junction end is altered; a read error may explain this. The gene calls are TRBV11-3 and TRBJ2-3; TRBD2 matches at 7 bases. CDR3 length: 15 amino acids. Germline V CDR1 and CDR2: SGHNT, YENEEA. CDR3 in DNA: TGTGCCAGCGGTTTGGGGGGGAGTAGCACAGATACTCAGTATTTT. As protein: CASGLGGSSTDTQYF.

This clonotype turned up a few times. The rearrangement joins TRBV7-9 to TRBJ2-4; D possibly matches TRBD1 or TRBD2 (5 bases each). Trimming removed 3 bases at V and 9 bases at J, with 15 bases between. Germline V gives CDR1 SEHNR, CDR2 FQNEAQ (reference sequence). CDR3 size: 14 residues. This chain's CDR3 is CASSLGPGGFIQYF. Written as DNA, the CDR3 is TGTGCCAGCAGCTTGGGACCGGGTGGTTTCATTCAGTACTTC.

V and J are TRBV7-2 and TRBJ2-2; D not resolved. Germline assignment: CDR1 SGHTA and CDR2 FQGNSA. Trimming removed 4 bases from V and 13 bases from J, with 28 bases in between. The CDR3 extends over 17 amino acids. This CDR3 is CASSSNRLAVSTEALFF. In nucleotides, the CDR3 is TGTGCCAGCAGCTCCAACCGGCTGGCAGTGAGCACCGAGGCGCTGTTTTTT.

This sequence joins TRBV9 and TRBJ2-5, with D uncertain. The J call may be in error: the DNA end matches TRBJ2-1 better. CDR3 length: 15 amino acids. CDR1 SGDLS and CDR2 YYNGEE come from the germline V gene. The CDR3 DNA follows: TGTGCCAGCAGCGTGGTGGGAACCTCCTACAATGAGCAGTTCTTC. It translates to CASSVVGTSYNEQFF.

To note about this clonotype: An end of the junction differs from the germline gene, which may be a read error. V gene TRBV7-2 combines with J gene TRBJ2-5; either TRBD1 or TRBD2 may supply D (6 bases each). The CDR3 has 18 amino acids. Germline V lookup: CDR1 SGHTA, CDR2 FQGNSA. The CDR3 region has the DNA TGTGCGGGCAGCTGTGGGGGGCTGGGCGGCGATGCCCAAAAGACTCAGTACTTC. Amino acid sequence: CAGSCGGLGGDAQKTQYF.

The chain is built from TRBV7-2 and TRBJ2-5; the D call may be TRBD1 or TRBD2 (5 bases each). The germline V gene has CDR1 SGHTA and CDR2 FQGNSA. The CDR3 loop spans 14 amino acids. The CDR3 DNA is TGTGCGGGGAGCCGGGGCCGAGCCCAAGAGACCCAGTACTTC. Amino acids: CAGSRGRAQETQYF.

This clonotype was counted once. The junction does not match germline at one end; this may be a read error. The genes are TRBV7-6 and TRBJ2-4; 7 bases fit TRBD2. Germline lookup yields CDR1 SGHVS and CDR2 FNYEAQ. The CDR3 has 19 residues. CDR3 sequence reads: CARGLDAPIPGGDKDIQYF. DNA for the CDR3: TGTGCCAGGGGCTTGGATGCGCCCATCCCGGGGGGTGACAAAGACATTCAGTACTTC.

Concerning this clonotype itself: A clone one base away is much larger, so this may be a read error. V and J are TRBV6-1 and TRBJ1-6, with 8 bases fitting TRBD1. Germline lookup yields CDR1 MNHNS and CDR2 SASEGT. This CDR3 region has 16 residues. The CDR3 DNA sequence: TGTGCCCGCAGCCAAAGACAGGGGATCAGGAATTCACCCCTCCACTTT. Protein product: CARSQRQGIRNSPLHF.

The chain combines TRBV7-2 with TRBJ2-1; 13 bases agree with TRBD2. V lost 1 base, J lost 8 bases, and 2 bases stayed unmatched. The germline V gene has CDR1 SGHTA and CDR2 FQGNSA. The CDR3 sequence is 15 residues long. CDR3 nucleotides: TGTGCCAGCAGCTTAGAGGGACTAGCGGGACATGAGCAGTTCTTC. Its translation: CASSLEGLAGHEQFF.

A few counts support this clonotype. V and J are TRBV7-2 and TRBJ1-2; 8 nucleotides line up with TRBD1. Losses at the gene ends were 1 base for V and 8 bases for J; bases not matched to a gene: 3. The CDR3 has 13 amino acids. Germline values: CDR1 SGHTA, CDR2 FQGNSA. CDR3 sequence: CASSLGQGNGYTF. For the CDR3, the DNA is TGTGCCAGCAGCTTAGGACAGGGGAACGGCTACACCTTC.

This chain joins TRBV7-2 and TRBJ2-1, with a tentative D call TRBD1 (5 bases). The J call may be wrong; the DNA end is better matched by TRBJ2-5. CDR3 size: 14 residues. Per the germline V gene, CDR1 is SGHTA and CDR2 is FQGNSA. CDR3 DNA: TGTGCCAGCAGCTTTAGGGCAGGGCAAGAGACCCAGTACTTC. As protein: CASSFRAGQETQYF.

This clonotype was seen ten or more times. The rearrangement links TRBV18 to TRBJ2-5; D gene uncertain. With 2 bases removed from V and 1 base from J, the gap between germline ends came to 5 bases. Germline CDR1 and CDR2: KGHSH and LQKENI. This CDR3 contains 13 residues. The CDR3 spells CASSPTPQETQYF. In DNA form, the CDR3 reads TGTGCCAGCTCACCAACCCCCCAAGAGACCCAGTACTTC.

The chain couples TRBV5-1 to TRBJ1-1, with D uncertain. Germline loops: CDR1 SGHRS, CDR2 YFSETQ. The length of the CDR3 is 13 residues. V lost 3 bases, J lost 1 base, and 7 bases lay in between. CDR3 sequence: CASSSAWNTEAFF. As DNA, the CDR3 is TGCGCCAGCAGCTCGGCTTGGAACACTGAAGCTTTCTTT.

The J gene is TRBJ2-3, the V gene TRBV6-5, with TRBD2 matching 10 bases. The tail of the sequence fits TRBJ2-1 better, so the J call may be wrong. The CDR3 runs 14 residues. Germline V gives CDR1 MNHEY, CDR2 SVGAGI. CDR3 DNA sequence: TGTGCCAGCAGTTCTAGCGGGAGCGGCAATGAGCAGTTCTTC. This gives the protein CASSSSGSGNEQFF.

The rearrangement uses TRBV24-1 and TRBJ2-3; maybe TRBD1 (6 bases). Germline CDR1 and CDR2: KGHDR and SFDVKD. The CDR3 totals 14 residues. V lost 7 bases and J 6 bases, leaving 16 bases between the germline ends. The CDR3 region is CATRSGTPRDTQYF. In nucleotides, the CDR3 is TGTGCCACCAGATCCGGGACACCTCGGGATACGCAGTATTTT.

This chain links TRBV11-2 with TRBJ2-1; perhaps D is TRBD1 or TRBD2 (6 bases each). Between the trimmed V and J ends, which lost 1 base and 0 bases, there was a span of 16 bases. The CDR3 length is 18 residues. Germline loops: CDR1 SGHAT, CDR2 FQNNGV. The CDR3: CASSLVGSGASSYNEQFF. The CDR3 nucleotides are TGTGCCAGCAGCTTAGTGGGTTCGGGGGCAAGCTCCTACAATGAGCAGTTCTTC. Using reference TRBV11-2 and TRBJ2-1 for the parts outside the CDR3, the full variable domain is EAGVAQSPRYKIIEKRQSVAFWCNPISGHATLYWYQQILGQGPKLLIQFQNNGVVDDSQLPKDRFSAERLKGVDSTLKIQPAKLEDSAVYLCASSLVGSGASSYNEQFFGPGTRLTVL.

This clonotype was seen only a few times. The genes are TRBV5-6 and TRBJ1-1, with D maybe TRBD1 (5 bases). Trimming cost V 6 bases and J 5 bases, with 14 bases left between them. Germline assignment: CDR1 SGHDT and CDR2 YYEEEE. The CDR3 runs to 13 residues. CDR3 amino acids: CASTMGEVTEAFF. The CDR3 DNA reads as TGTGCCAGCACCATGGGGGAGGTTACTGAAGCTTTCTTT.

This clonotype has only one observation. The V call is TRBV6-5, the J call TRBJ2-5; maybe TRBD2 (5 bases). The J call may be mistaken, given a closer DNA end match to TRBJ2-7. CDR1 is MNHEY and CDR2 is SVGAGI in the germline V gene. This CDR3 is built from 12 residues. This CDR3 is CASSYRGYEQYF. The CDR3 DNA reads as TGTGCCAGCAGTTACCGGGGATACGAGCAGTACTTC.

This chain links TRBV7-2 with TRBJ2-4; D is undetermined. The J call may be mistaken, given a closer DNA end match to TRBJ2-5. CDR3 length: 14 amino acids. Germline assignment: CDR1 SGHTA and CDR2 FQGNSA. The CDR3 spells CAGRPPRNQKTQYF. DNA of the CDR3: TGTGCGGGCCGCCCACCCCGGAACCAGAAGACCCAGTACTTC.

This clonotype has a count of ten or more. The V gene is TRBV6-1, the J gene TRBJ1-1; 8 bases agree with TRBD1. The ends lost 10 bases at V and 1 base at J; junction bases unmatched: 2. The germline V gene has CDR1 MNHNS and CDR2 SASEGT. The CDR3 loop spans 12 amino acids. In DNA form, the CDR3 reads TGTGCCACCGGGACAGGGAACACTGAAGCTTTCTTT. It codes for CATGTGNTEAFF.

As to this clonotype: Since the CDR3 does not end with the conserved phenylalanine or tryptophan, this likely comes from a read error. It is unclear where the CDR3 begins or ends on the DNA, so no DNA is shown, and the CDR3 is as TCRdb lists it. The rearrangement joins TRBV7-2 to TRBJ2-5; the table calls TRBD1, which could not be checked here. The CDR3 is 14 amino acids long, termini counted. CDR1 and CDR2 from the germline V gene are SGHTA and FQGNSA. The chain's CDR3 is CASSLAVIEASRFS.

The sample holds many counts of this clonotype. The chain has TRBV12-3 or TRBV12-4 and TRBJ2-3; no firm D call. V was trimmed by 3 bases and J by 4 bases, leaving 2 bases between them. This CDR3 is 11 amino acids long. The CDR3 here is CASSFADTQYF. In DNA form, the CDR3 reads TGTGCCAGCAGTTTCGCAGATACGCAGTATTTT.

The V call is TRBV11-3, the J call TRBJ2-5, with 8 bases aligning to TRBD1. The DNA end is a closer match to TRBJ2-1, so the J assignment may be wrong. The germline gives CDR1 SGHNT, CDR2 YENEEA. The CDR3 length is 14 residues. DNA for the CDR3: TGTGCCAGCAGCCGACAGGGGAAGAGCAATGAGCAGTTCTTC. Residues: CASSRQGKSNEQFF.

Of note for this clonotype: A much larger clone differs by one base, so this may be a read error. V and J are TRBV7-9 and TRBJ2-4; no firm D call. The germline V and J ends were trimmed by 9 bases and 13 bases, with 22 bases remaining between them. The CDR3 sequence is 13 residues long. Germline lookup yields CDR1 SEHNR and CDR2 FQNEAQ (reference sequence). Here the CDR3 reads CASLSSFYNEQYF. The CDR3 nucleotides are TGTGCCAGTTTGTCCTCCTTCTACAATGAGCAGTACTTC. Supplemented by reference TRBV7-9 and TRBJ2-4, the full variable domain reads DTGVSQNPRHKITKRGQNVTFRCDPISEHNRLYWYRQTLGQGPEFLTYFQNEAQLEKSRLLSDRFSAERPKGSFSTLEIQRTEQGDSAMYLCASLSSFYNEQYFGAGTRLSVL.

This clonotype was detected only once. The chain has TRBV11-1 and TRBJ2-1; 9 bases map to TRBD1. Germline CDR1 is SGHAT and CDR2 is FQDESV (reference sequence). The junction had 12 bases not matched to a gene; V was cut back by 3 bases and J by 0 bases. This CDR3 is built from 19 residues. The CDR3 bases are TGTGCCAGCAGCTTGGGTAAAGGGACAGGGCTTACCTCCTACAATGAGCAGTTCTTC. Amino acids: CASSLGKGTGLTSYNEQFF.

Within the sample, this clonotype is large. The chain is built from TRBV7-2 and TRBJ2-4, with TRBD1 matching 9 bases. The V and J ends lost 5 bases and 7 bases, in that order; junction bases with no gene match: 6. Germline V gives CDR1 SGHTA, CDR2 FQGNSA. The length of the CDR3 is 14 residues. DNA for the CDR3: TGTGCCAGCAGCCCACCCGGGACAGGGAACATTCAGTACTTC. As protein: CASSPPGTGNIQYF.

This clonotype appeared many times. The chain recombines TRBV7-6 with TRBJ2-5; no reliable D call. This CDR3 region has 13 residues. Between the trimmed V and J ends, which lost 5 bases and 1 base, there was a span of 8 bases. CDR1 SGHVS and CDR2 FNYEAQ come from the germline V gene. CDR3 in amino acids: CASSLLIQETQYF. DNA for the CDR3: TGTGCCAGCAGCCTTTTAATCCAAGAGACCCAGTACTTC.